This T cell receptor (beta chain) came from a study of blood T cells in healthy people across ages. This clonotype has ten or more counts. Using a J-beta primer mix together with a sample-barcoded 5' primer, a second PCR was run for roughly 6 to 12 cycles. Carrying 12 random nucleotides, a template-switch adaptor labeled each individual cDNA molecule. TCRdb re-analysed the 5' RACE reads in MiXCR, keeping a single row per CDR3 protein. The sample records some 1.5 million distinct CDR3 sequences, about 30% being singletons. J gave up 4 bases and V 4 bases, and 3 bases lay outside the gene matches. The CDR3 totals 13 residues. CDR1 and CDR2 from the germline V gene are SGHTA and FQGTGA.

V usage is TRBV7-3 and J usage is TRBJ1-2; 7 nucleotides line up with TRBD1. The sequenced sample was blood. The clonotype comes from a woman aged 25-40 years in good health. The CDR3 bases are TGTGCCAGCAGCTCCCGGGACAGCTATGGCTACACCTTC. Protein product: CASSSRDSYGYTF.